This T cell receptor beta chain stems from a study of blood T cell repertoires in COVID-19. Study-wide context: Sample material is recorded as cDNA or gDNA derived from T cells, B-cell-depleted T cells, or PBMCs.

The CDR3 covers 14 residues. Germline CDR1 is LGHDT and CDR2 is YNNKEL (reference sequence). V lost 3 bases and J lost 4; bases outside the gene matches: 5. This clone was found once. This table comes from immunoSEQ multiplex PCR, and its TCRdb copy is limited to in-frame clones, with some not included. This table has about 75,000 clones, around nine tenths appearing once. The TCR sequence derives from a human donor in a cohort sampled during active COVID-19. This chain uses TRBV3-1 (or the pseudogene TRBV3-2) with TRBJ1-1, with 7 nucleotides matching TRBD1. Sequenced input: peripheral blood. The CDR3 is CASSQVSGGTEAFF. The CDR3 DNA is TGTGCCAGCAGCCAGGTGTCAGGGGGCACTGAAGCTTTCTTT.